This T cell receptor (beta chain) is drawn from a study of naive and memory T cell subsets. Whole-study results and caveats: Gini index rose across naive, CM, EM and EMRA in CD4 and CD8.

In the case of this clonotype: Its antigen is not known.

Two oligonucleotides, mixed equimolar, formed the beta constant-region primer covering TRBC1 and TRBC2. The ligated cDNA underwent four PCR rounds using SP2 and nested alpha and beta constant-region primers. TCRdb reprocessed the UMI-ligation and nested PCR reads via MiXCR and lists one record per CDR3 protein. The table lists around 30,000 distinct CDR3 sequences, around a sixth of them singletons. Germline CDR1 SGHVS, CDR2 FNYEAQ. The J segment lost 4 bases and the V segment lost 5 bases, leaving 8 bases of the junction unmatched. CDR3 length: 15 amino acids. This receptor was taken from a human donor in good health. Specimen: effector memory CD4+ T cells from blood. The subset is: effector memory, CD45RA- CD27-. The rearrangement joins TRBV7-6 to TRBJ2-1; TRBD2 aligns across 7 bases. CDR3 sequence (DNA): TGTGCCAGCAGCCCCATGGGGGGGGGGTACAATGAGCAGTTCTTC. This sequence encodes CASSPMGGGYNEQFF.